This entry concerns a single TCR beta chain. Its antigen is unknown. During its preparation, the TCRbeta library received unique molecular identifiers. TCRdb passed the PCR reads through MiXCR, listing each CDR3 protein once. The table includes about 980,000 distinct CDR3 sequences, roughly 29% detected once. With 4 bases removed from V and 0 bases from J, the gap between germline ends came to 9 bases. Germline V gene lookup returns CDR1 SQVTM and CDR2 ANQGSEA. CDR3 size: 14 residues. The data were obtained in a study of T-cell reconstitution after alpha-beta-depleted transplantation in children. Study-wide findings and caveats: High day-60 TCRbeta diversity in some patients came from surviving recipient T cells and thymic progenitors. Several hundred expanded graft clones reportedly were the source of alpha-beta T cells about two months after transplant. It was newly produced T cells that mostly accounted for T-cell counts and diversity one year after transplant.

The sample here was PBMCs, mostly from graft donor cells, taken 360 days after TCRalphabeta/CD19-depleted stem cell transplant. The rearrangement links TRBV29-1 to TRBJ1-4; a possible D gene is TRBD1 (5 bases). The TCR was taken from a boy younger than two who had a stem cell transplant for SCID, so the T cells may come from the graft donor. Written as DNA, the CDR3 is TGCAGCGTTGTAGGGGTCTCAACTAATGAAAAACTGTTTTTT. Residues: CSVVGVSTNEKLFF.